Following are 18 T cell receptor beta chains from one sample sequenced in a study of human T cells and chemical hapten exposure. TCRdb processed the RACE reads anew with MiXCR; each CDR3 protein has one entry. The profile shows 65,000 to 90,000 distinct CDR3 sequences, less than 8% of them singletons. Indicated time point: patch test 2, 6 weeks after DPC sensitization. Treatment reported: therapeutic diphenylcyclopropenone sensitization with weekly scalp DPC. Sequences were derived from whole blood, sampled in connection with sensitization to the hapten diphenylcyclopropenone (DPC). The source of these receptors is a woman in her thirties with alopecia areata. Some clones in this sample may be carry-over from other donors' samples.

This clonotype was found a few times. This chain connects TRBV6-1 to TRBJ1-3; D remains ambiguous. CDR3 length equals 17 residues. The V gene's germline CDR1 is MNHNS and CDR2 SASEGT. Trimming pared 3 bases from V and 0 bases from J, leaving 15 bases between. CDR3 coding DNA: TGTGCCAGCAGTGATCTCTATCCTGACCACTCTGGAAACACCATATATTTT. It translates to CASSDLYPDHSGNTIYF.

This clonotype has a count of ten or more. The chain couples TRBV2 to TRBJ2-5; D not resolved. V was trimmed by 3 bases and J by 3 bases, leaving 8 bases between them. The CDR3 consists of 13 residues. Germline assignment: CDR1 SNHLY and CDR2 FYNNEI. The CDR3: CASSDYKKETQYF. CDR3 coding DNA: TGTGCCAGCAGTGACTACAAAAAAGAGACCCAGTACTTC.

This clonotype showed up just a few times. The chain links TRBV6-1 to TRBJ2-4; D is perhaps TRBD1 (5 bases). Trimming took off 8 bases at V and 7 bases at J, with 18 bases between the two ends. The CDR3 runs 14 residues. Germline V gene data show CDR1 as MNHNS and CDR2 as SASEGT. This CDR3 reads CASVGQGQRNIQYF. The CDR3 DNA is TGTGCCAGCGTCGGGCAGGGTCAGAGGAACATTCAGTACTTC.

Ten or more counts support this clonotype. The chain combines TRBV20-1 with TRBJ1-1, with D unclear. The length of the CDR3 is 13 residues. V lost 1 base and J lost 3, with 9 bases in between. The germline V gene encodes CDR1 DFQATT and CDR2 SNEGSKA (reference sequence). The CDR3 sequence is CSARAIRDTEAFF. CDR3 nucleotide sequence: TGCAGTGCTAGAGCTATACGGGACACTGAAGCTTTCTTT.

The chain carries TRBV6-1 and TRBJ1-5; a weak D match, TRBD1 (5 bases). V lost 1 base and J lost 6, with 13 bases in between. The germline V gene has CDR1 MNHNS and CDR2 SASEGT. This CDR3 is 15 amino acids long. CDR3 amino acids: CASSEVMGQGQPQHF. In DNA, the CDR3 is TGTGCCAGCAGTGAAGTAATGGGGCAGGGTCAGCCCCAGCATTTT.

The chain couples TRBV25-1 to TRBJ1-1, with D perhaps TRBD1 (6 bases). The germline V gene encodes CDR1 MGHDK and CDR2 SYGVNS. Deletions cut 4 bases from V and 1 base from J, with 13 bases between. The CDR3 length is 15 residues. The CDR3, as DNA: TGTGCCAGCAGTGGAAGGGGGGCTTGGAACACTGAAGCTTTCTTT. Protein sequence: CASSGRGAWNTEAFF. Supplemented by reference TRBV25-1 and TRBJ1-1, the full variable domain reads EADIYQTPRYLVIGTGKKITLECSQTMGHDKMYWYQQDPGMELHLIHYSYGVNSTEKGDLSSESTVSRIRTEHFPLTLESARPSHTSQYLCASSGRGAWNTEAFFGQGTRLTVV.

This clonotype was counted many times. This sequence joins TRBV20-1 and TRBJ2-5; TRBD1 matches 10 bases. The V gene's germline CDR1 is DFQATT and CDR2 SNEGSKA (reference sequence). This CDR3 is 16 amino acids long. V was pared by 2 bases and J by 10 bases, with 16 bases of the junction left unmatched. This CDR3 reads CSARSPGTGALRGQYF. The CDR3 coding sequence is TGCAGTGCTAGATCCCCCGGGACAGGGGCCCTCCGCGGCCAGTACTTC.

This clonotype was counted ten times or more. J is TRBJ2-5 and V is TRBV30, with D tentatively TRBD1 (6 bases). The CDR3 has 15 residues. Germline CDR1 reads GTSNPN; CDR2 reads SVGIG (reference sequence). The ends were cut back, 0 bases at V and 7 bases at J, with 18 bases in the middle. CDR3 amino acids: CAWSVTTGAFRTQYF. The CDR3 DNA reads TGTGCCTGGAGTGTAACGACAGGAGCTTTTAGGACCCAGTACTTC.

This clonotype has ten or more counts. V is TRBV7-2 and J is TRBJ1-2, with D possibly TRBD1 on 6 matching bases. V lost 1 base and J 13 bases, leaving 16 bases between the germline ends. Germline V lookup: CDR1 SGHTA, CDR2 FQGNSA. This CDR3 spans 13 amino acids. CDR3 bases: TGTGCCAGCAGCTTAGTGGGGGCGGAAGGAAGCACCTTC. This codes for CASSLVGAEGSTF.

The chain is built from TRBV4-2 and TRBJ1-1; no firm D call. Trimming pared 4 bases from V and 11 bases from J, leaving 20 bases between. In germline, CDR1 is LGHNA, CDR2 YNFKEQ. This CDR3 is built from 14 residues. As DNA, the CDR3 is TGTGCCAGCAGCCGGGAAGGGCAGATTGGGGAGGCTTTCTTT. It is translated as CASSREGQIGEAFF.

This clonotype was detected only a few times. The J gene is TRBJ1-1, the V gene TRBV7-2; D not resolved. The CDR3 extends over 15 amino acids. Germline V gene data show CDR1 as SGHTA and CDR2 as FQGNSA. V lost 4 bases and J 0 bases, leaving 12 bases between the germline ends. The CDR3 protein is CASSSTMGLNTEAFF. The DNA for the CDR3 is TGTGCCAGCAGCTCGACTATGGGCCTGAACACTGAAGCTTTCTTT.

This clonotype has at least ten counts. CDR3 nucleotide sequence: TGCAGCGTTCCTGGCGACCAAGAGACCCAGTACTTC. Translated, it gives CSVPGDQETQYF. The V and J genes are TRBV20-1 and TRBJ2-5; D ambiguous. Germline CDR1 is DFQATT and CDR2 is SNEGSKA (reference sequence). The CDR3 extends over 12 amino acids.

The chain couples TRBV5-1 to TRBJ2-2; D perhaps matches TRBD1 (6 bases). Trimming pared 4 bases from V and 5 bases from J, leaving 15 bases between. CDR1 is SGHRS and CDR2 is YFSETQ in the germline V gene. The CDR3 sequence is 15 residues long. CDR3 loop: CASSTGTTHTGELFF. The CDR3 bases are TGCGCCAGCAGCACCGGGACAACGCATACCGGGGAGCTGTTTTTT.

This clonotype was seen a handful of times. The V call is TRBV7-2, the J call TRBJ2-1; a weak D match, TRBD2 (7 bases). Germline V CDR1 and CDR2: SGHTA, FQGNSA. V was clipped by 0 bases and J by 15 bases, with 18 bases between them. The CDR3 spans 14 residues. CDR3 protein: CASSLARGGLSAFF. CDR3 nucleotides: TGTGCCAGCAGCTTAGCAAGGGGGGGGTTATCTGCGTTCTTC.

As regards this clonotype: This clone may be a read error of a much larger clone one base away. The chain couples TRBV20-1 to TRBJ2-4; D unresolved. Germline loops: CDR1 DFQATT, CDR2 SNEGSKA (reference sequence). The CDR3 consists of 14 residues. DNA for the CDR3: TGCAATGCTTCTGTACGCCCTGATGGAGACATTCAGTACTTC. Protein: CNASVRPDGDIQYF.

CDR3 in DNA: TGTGCCAGCAGTCGGGTTGAAGCGAATTCACCCCTCCACTTT. This translates into CASSRVEANSPLHF. The V gene is TRBV27, the J gene TRBJ1-6; D call uncertain. V dropped 5 bases and J dropped 7 bases, with 12 bases sitting between them. Germline-derived CDR1 and CDR2 are MNHEY and SMNVEV (reference sequence). CDR3 length: 14 residues.

There are a few counts of this clonotype. This chain connects TRBV6-5 to TRBJ2-3; D is perhaps TRBD2 (7 bases). V was pared by 2 bases and J by 5 bases, with 11 bases between. Germline CDR1 and CDR2: MNHEY and SVGAGI. The CDR3 has 14 amino acids. In DNA, the CDR3 is TGTGCCAGCAGTTACGCGGGGGCTGGAGATACGCAGTATTTT. It is translated as CASSYAGAGDTQYF.

This clonotype occurred many times. This chain uses TRBV4-2 with TRBJ2-5; the D gene is possibly TRBD2 (6 bases). Germline loops: CDR1 LGHNA, CDR2 YNFKEQ. Trimming removed 1 base from V and 1 base from J, with 10 bases in between. This CDR3 comprises 15 residues. The CDR3 protein is CASSQGEEFQETQYF. The CDR3 coding sequence is TGTGCCAGCAGCCAAGGGGAGGAATTCCAAGAGACCCAGTACTTC.